Included here is one T cell receptor (beta chain) sequence, with context. The antigen is undetermined. The data were taken from a study of prognosis after radiotherapy for stage I lung cancer. For the study at large: The patient group consisted of roughly 13 men and over five women whose ages spanned roughly 53 to 90, median around 68 years.

General study findings and limits: Some patients went on to develop distant metastases. Their Shannon entropy after stereotactic body radiation therapy was lower, and its change from baseline was also lower. Unique TCR clone counts were lower following stereotactic body radiation therapy (median around 10,000 versus 6,900). Differences in TRBV and TRBJ gene usage were reportedly observed between patients with and without metastases.

This CDR3 contains 16 residues. The germline V and J ends were trimmed by 3 bases and 0 bases, with 15 bases remaining between them. Germline CDR1 and CDR2: SGHAT and FQNNGV. Multiplex PCR, run in two rounds, amplified TCR beta CDR3 from genomic DNA. Every TRBV and TRBJ gene had its own specific primer in first-round PCR. MiXCR, run by TCRdb on the multiplex PCR reads, gives a single entry per CDR3 protein. The table records about 12,000 distinct CDR3 sequences, 50% to 65% of them present only once. The sequence derives from a donor of 50 years or more with non-small cell lung cancer. Source: PBMCs, taken before or after stereotactic body radiation therapy (not recorded which). The rearrangement uses TRBV11-2 and TRBJ2-7; possible D gene TRBD1, 6 bases. The DNA of the CDR3 is TGTGCCAGCAGCTTGGCCATGACAGGAAGCTCCTACGAGCAGTACTTC. This sequence encodes CASSLAMTGSSYEQYF.